The source of this T cell receptor (beta chain) is a study of cytomegalovirus exposure and HLA in healthy donors. These donors counted as nominally healthy when sampled, but unrecorded immune exposures were likely. PCR involved 60 Vbeta and 13 Jbeta primers. Some clones are missing from TCRdb's copy, which holds only in-frame ones; the method was immunoSEQ multiplex PCR. The top ten hold under 4.5% of the sample, which has about 120,000 clones, around 70% seen once. The material sequenced was PBMCs. This clonotype was sampled from a man aged 35 to 55 in good health and CMV-seropositive.

CDR3 residues: CASSVGASGDTQYF. CDR3 DNA sequence: TGTGCCAGCAGCGTAGGTGCTAGCGGAGATACGCAGTATTTT. The chain uses TRBV9 and TRBJ2-3; 7 positions agree with TRBD2. Germline CDR1 is SGDLS and CDR2 is YYNGEE. V shed 0 bases and J 5 bases; nucleotides not matched to a gene: 3. The CDR3 extends over 14 amino acids.